The 31 T cell receptor beta chains in this list originate from one sample, sequenced in a study of shared clonotypes between healthy human individuals. Clones were read by immunoSEQ multiplex PCR, and TCRdb kept only the in-frame ones, dropping some. The table lists fewer than 650,000 clones, around 77% of them singletons. The sequencing sample was made of PBMCs. The receptors derive from a woman in her thirties or forties in good health. Some clones in this sample may be carry-over from other donors' samples.

The chain is built from TRBV18 and TRBJ1-1; TRBD1 aligns across 9 bases. Germline V gene data show CDR1 as KGHSH and CDR2 as LQKENI. Trimming at V came to 6 bases and at J to 0 bases, leaving 2 bases not matched to a gene. The CDR3 is made up of 14 amino acids. The DNA of the CDR3 is TGTGCCAGCTCGGGACAGGGTATGAACACTGAAGCTTTCTTT. Its protein is CASSGQGMNTEAFF.

The CDR3 DNA reads as TGTGCCAGCAGCTTAGCGATAGGACAGGGCGGAGATCAGCCCCAGCATTTT. Its protein is CASSLAIGQGGDQPQHF. The chain is built from TRBV7-6 and TRBJ1-5, with 8 bases lining up with TRBD1. The CDR3 spans 17 residues. Germline CDR1 SGHVS, CDR2 FNYEAQ. With 0 bases clipped from V and 5 bases from J, the junction kept 9 bases outside the gene matches.

The CDR3, as DNA: TGTGCCAGCAGCCACGTGGGCGGGGGGGCAGCGAATCAGCCCCAGCATTTT. This translates into CASSHVGGGAANQPQHF. The gene calls are TRBV14 and TRBJ1-5; D possibly corresponds to TRBD1 (6 bases). Germline V lookup: CDR1 SGHDN, CDR2 FVKESK. V was pared by 3 bases and J by 4 bases, with 19 bases between. The CDR3 consists of 17 residues.

The genes are TRBV15 and TRBJ2-7; TRBD1 might be the D (6 bases). Between the trimmed V and J ends, which lost 0 bases and 7 bases, there was a span of 7 bases. The CDR3 is 12 amino acids. Germline assignment: CDR1 LNHNV and CDR2 YYDKDF (reference sequence). The CDR3 protein is CATSRDQGEQYF. CDR3 nucleotide sequence: TGTGCCACCAGCAGAGATCAGGGGGAGCAGTACTTC.

This chain joins TRBV9 and TRBJ2-5; 8 positions match TRBD2. With 2 bases clipped from V and 5 bases from J, the junction kept 2 bases outside the gene matches. From germline, CDR1 is SGDLS and CDR2 YYNGEE. The CDR3 is made up of 13 amino acids. CDR3 DNA: TGTGCCAGCAGCGTGGGACTAGTGGAGACCCAGTACTTC. Translation: CASSVGLVETQYF.

This clone was found a few times. The same CDR3 can be traced to other DNA sequences in this sample. The rearrangement uses TRBV29-1 and TRBJ2-3; no firm D call. Germline V lookup: CDR1 SQVTM, CDR2 ANQGSEA. V lost 3 bases and J 2 bases, leaving 6 bases between the germline ends. CDR3 length: 12 amino acids. The CDR3, as DNA: TGCAGCGTTGACACTTCCACAGATACGCAGTATTTT. This translates into CSVDTSTDTQYF.

The chain couples TRBV5-4 to TRBJ2-7; the D gene is possibly TRBD1 (6 bases). The CDR3 covers 14 residues. Trimming left V 2 bases short and J 3 bases short, with 12 bases between. CDR1 SGHNT and CDR2 YYREEE come from the germline V gene (reference sequence). CDR3 DNA sequence: TGTGCCAGCAGCTTCCGAACAGGGAACTACGAGCAGTACTTC. Its translation: CASSFRTGNYEQYF. The variable domain in full, with the rest retrieved from reference TRBV5-4 and TRBJ2-7, is ETGVTQSPTHLIKTRGQQVTLRCSSQSGHNTVSWYQQALGQGPQFIFQYYREEENGRGNFPPRFSGLQFPNYSSELNVNALELDDSALYLCASSFRTGNYEQYFGPGTRLTVT.

The CDR3 reads CASSQDEKLFF. CDR3 in DNA: TGTGCCAGCAGTCAAGATGAAAAACTGTTTTTT. The rearrangement joins TRBV28 to TRBJ1-4; no clear D gene. The V and J ends lost 5 bases and 6 bases respectively, with 4 bases between them. CDR1 is MDHEN, CDR2 SYDVKM, per germline. The CDR3 spans 11 residues.

V is TRBV7-2 and J is TRBJ1-4; D is uncertain. Trimming stripped 5 bases from V and 3 bases from J, with 13 bases between. Germline V gene lookup returns CDR1 SGHTA and CDR2 FQGNSA. This CDR3 contains 15 residues. Here the CDR3 DNA reads TGTGCCAGCAGCCGCGTGACGGGATCTAATGAAAAACTGTTTTTT. It specifies CASSRVTGSNEKLFF.

This clone is categorized as medium-sized. Other DNA sequences from this sample encode an identical CDR3 as well. The chain is built from TRBV6-4 and TRBJ1-1, with 8 bases that match TRBD1. Germline CDR1 reads MRHNA; CDR2 reads SNTAGT. V lost 3 bases, J lost 1 base, and 1 base stayed unmatched. The CDR3 sequence is 14 residues long. This CDR3 is CASSEGQENTEAFF. The CDR3 DNA sequence: TGTGCCAGCAGTGAGGGACAGGAGAACACTGAAGCTTTCTTT.

The V call is TRBV27, the J call TRBJ2-5; D is ambiguous. The CDR3 has 13 residues. Germline loops: CDR1 MNHEY, CDR2 SMNVEV (reference sequence). Trimming took off 5 bases at V and 1 base at J, with 8 bases between the two ends. The CDR3 DNA is TGTGCCAGCAGTCTTAGAAGCCAAGAGACCCAGTACTTC. Encoded protein: CASSLRSQETQYF.

The chain carries TRBV4-2 and TRBJ2-3; D is perhaps TRBD2 (5 bases). The CDR3 covers 15 residues. V was trimmed by 1 base and J by 0 bases, leaving 8 bases between them. The germline V gene encodes CDR1 LGHNA and CDR2 YNFKEQ. CDR3 in amino acids: CASSQVGVSTDTQYF. CDR3 sequence (DNA): TGTGCCAGCAGCCAAGTGGGAGTTAGCACAGATACGCAGTATTTT.

This clone rates as medium-sized. The chain links TRBV18 to TRBJ1-3; 9 bases are shared with TRBD1. The germline V gene encodes CDR1 KGHSH and CDR2 LQKENI. Germline trimming cut 3 bases from V and 6 bases from J; bases unmatched to any gene: 6. CDR3 length: 15 amino acids. CDR3 loop: CASSPPRQGENTIYF. The CDR3 DNA follows: TGTGCCAGCTCACCTCCCCGACAGGGGGAAAACACCATATATTTT. The full variable domain, its missing parts supplied by reference TRBV18 and TRBJ1-3, is NAGVMQNPRHLVRRRGQEARLRCSPMKGHSHVYWYRQLPEEGLKFMVYLQKENIIDESGMPKERFSAEFPKEGPSILRIQQVVRGDSAAYFCASSPPRQGENTIYFGEGSWLTVV.

This chain connects TRBV4-1 to TRBJ1-2; no clear D gene. The CDR3 has 15 residues. Germline V gives CDR1 MGHRA, CDR2 YSYEKL. Trimming removed 3 bases from V and 4 bases from J, with 15 bases in between. The CDR3 loop is CASSQPHSVRYGYTF. In DNA, the CDR3 is TGCGCCAGCAGCCAGCCACACTCGGTACGCTATGGCTACACCTTC.

The gene calls are TRBV5-4 and TRBJ2-1; 7 bases agree with TRBD1. This CDR3 has 14 residues. V was clipped by 6 bases and J by 2 bases; unmatched bases: 5. Germline V gives CDR1 SGHNT, CDR2 YYREEE (reference sequence). CDR3: CASNRQGAYNEQFF. In DNA form, the CDR3 reads TGTGCCAGCAACCGACAGGGAGCCTACAATGAGCAGTTCTTC.

The V call is TRBV11-3, the J call TRBJ1-5; TRBD1 might be the D (5 bases). The germline CDR1 and CDR2 sequences are SGHNT and YENEEA. The CDR3 is 16 amino acids. Trimming took off 5 bases at V and 2 bases at J, with 16 bases between the two ends. CDR3 in amino acids: CASSPRDPLGNQPQHF. DNA of the CDR3: TGTGCCAGCAGCCCTCGGGACCCCCTGGGCAATCAGCCCCAGCATTTT.

The J gene is TRBJ1-5, the V gene TRBV30; D is undetermined. The CDR3 sequence is 15 residues long. Germline assignment: CDR1 GTSNPN and CDR2 SVGIG (reference sequence). Trimming removed 3 bases at V and 1 base at J, with 13 bases between. CDR3 residues: CAWRQDSISNQPQHF. For the CDR3, the DNA is TGTGCCTGGAGGCAAGATTCCATCAGCAATCAGCCCCAGCATTTT.

Points on this clone: It is likely a read error: a sequence one base away is far more abundant. V is TRBV2 and J is TRBJ2-5, with D tentatively TRBD1 or TRBD2 (5 bases each). The end of the DNA fits TRBJ2-7 better, so the J call may be wrong. This CDR3 is built from 13 residues. The germline CDR1 and CDR2 sequences are SNHLY and FYNNEI. The CDR3 spells CAAFGTPEYEQYF. The CDR3 DNA follows: TGTGCCGCGTTCGGGACGCCAGAGTACGAGCAGTACTTC.

In nucleotides, the CDR3 is TGTGCCAGCAGCCCGCGGGGGGAGGCCGGGGAGCTGTTTTTT. Amino acids: CASSPRGEAGELFF. The chain links TRBV11-3 to TRBJ2-2; the match to TRBD2 covers 8 bases. The CDR3 is 14 amino acids. Germline values: CDR1 SGHNT, CDR2 YENEEA. Unmatched junction bases numbered 5, after V lost 5 bases and J lost 6 bases.

This clone was detected only a few times. The J gene is TRBJ2-3, the V gene TRBV13; D is possibly TRBD1 (6 bases). With 3 bases removed from V and 11 bases from J, the gap between germline ends came to 12 bases. The CDR3 is 12 amino acids. Per the germline V gene, CDR1 is PRHDT and CDR2 is FYEKMQ (reference sequence). The CDR3 DNA reads TGTGCCAGCAGCTTTCCCGGGACAAGGCAGTATTTT. It is translated as CASSFPGTRQYF.

This clone was seen many times. This sample also contains other DNA sequences that code for the same CDR3. The V gene is TRBV7-9, the J gene TRBJ2-2; D remains unclear. From germline, CDR1 is SEHNR and CDR2 FQNEAQ (reference sequence). The V end was cut by 3 bases, the J end by 0 bases, with 2 bases between. This CDR3 has 13 amino acids. The CDR3 is CASSFPNTGELFF. DNA of the CDR3: TGTGCCAGCAGCTTTCCGAACACCGGGGAGCTGTTTTTT.

The CDR3 sequence: CASSLVAGDEQFF. Here the CDR3 DNA reads TGTGCCAGCAGCTTAGTGGCCGGGGATGAGCAGTTCTTC. V usage is TRBV7-9 and J usage is TRBJ2-1; tentative D call: TRBD2 (5 bases). Germline-derived CDR1 and CDR2 are SEHNR and FQNEAQ (reference sequence). Trimming took off 1 base at V and 8 bases at J, with 9 bases between the two ends. This CDR3 contains 13 residues.

This clone was found many times. The sample has other DNA sequences that encode this CDR3 too. The chain combines TRBV30 with TRBJ2-7; TRBD1 might be the D (6 bases). The CDR3 is 12 amino acids. The V and J ends lost 8 bases and 1 base respectively, with 12 bases between them. Germline-derived CDR1 and CDR2 are GTSNPN and SVGIG (reference sequence). The CDR3 DNA is TGTGCCGGAACAGGGAATTCCTACGAGCAGTACTTC. Translating gives CAGTGNSYEQYF.

V gene TRBV29-1 combines with J gene TRBJ1-5; D remains unclear. The CDR3 spans 13 residues. Germline loops: CDR1 SQVTM, CDR2 ANQGSEA. V lost 5 bases and J lost 1, with 9 bases in between. The CDR3 protein is CSVQLRSNQPQHF. The CDR3 DNA reads TGCAGCGTTCAGCTTCGCAGCAATCAGCCCCAGCATTTT. The full variable domain, completed using reference TRBV29-1 and TRBJ1-5, is SAVISQKPSRDICQRGTSLTIQCQVDSQVTMMFWYRQQPGQSLTLIATANQGSEATYESGFVIDKFPISRPNLTFSTLTVSNMSPEDSSIYLCSVQLRSNQPQHFGDGTRLSIL.

This clone came up a few times. This chain joins TRBV28 and TRBJ2-3; D is perhaps TRBD2 (5 bases). This CDR3 is built from 15 residues. Germline-derived CDR1 and CDR2 are MDHEN and SYDVKM. Trimming shortened V by 6 bases and J by 0 bases, and 13 bases separated the two germline ends. In DNA, the CDR3 is TGTGCCAGCAGCGGGATTGAGTTAAGCACAGATACGCAGTATTTT. It translates to CASSGIELSTDTQYF.

The J gene is TRBJ1-5, the V gene TRBV7-9, with 10 bases matching TRBD1. Germline V CDR1 and CDR2: SEHNR, FQNEAQ (reference sequence). The CDR3 consists of 13 residues. Trimming took 5 bases from V and 16 from J; bases not matched to a gene: 11. In nucleotides, the CDR3 is TGTGCCAGCAGCATAGGGGGGACAGGGGTTTTACATTTT. Translated: CASSIGGTGVLHF. Filled out from reference TRBV7-9 and TRBJ1-5, the complete variable domain reads DTGVSQNPRHKITKRGQNVTFRCDPISEHNRLYWYRQTLGQGPEFLTYFQNEAQLEKSRLLSDRFSAERPKGSFSTLEIQRTEQGDSAMYLCASSIGGTGVLHFGDGTRLSIL.

The chain uses TRBV7-9 and TRBJ2-1; 11 bases match TRBD2. CDR3 length: 16 residues. Germline V gene data show CDR1 as SEHNR and CDR2 as FQNEAQ (reference sequence). The V gene end was trimmed by 5 bases and the J gene end by 3 bases; junction bases not matched to a gene: 6. CDR3 sequence reads: CASSKGTSGIYNEQFF. DNA of the CDR3: TGTGCCAGCAGCAAAGGGACTAGCGGCATCTACAATGAGCAGTTCTTC. The whole variable domain, remainder taken from reference TRBV7-9 and TRBJ2-1, is DTGVSQNPRHKITKRGQNVTFRCDPISEHNRLYWYRQTLGQGPEFLTYFQNEAQLEKSRLLSDRFSAERPKGSFSTLEIQRTEQGDSAMYLCASSKGTSGIYNEQFFGPGTRLTVL.

The chain joins TRBV18 to TRBJ2-1; no reliable D call. CDR3 size: 15 residues. Trimming took 3 bases from V and 0 from J, leaving 9 bases between them. From germline, CDR1 is KGHSH and CDR2 LQKENI. The CDR3: CASSPSASSYNEQFF. CDR3 in DNA: TGTGCCAGCTCACCTTCAGCGAGCTCCTACAATGAGCAGTTCTTC. Filled out from reference TRBV18 and TRBJ2-1, the complete variable domain reads NAGVMQNPRHLVRRRGQEARLRCSPMKGHSHVYWYRQLPEEGLKFMVYLQKENIIDESGMPKERFSAEFPKEGPSILRIQQVVRGDSAAYFCASSPSASSYNEQFFGPGTRLTVL.

V usage is TRBV6-5 and J usage is TRBJ1-4; D gene unclear. V gave up 0 bases and J gave up 8 bases, with 16 bases separating them. The CDR3 consists of 16 residues. In germline, CDR1 is MNHEY, CDR2 SVGAGI. The CDR3 region is CASSYSFPETGEKLFF. The CDR3 nucleotides read TGTGCCAGCAGTTACTCGTTCCCGGAAACGGGAGAAAAACTGTTTTTT.

This clone came up many times. J is TRBJ1-1 and V is TRBV7-6; TRBD1 matches 8 bases. The length of the CDR3 is 16 residues. The V segment lost 3 bases and the J segment 1 base; nucleotides outside the gene matches: 7. Germline CDR1 reads SGHVS; CDR2 reads FNYEAQ. The CDR3 region is CASSLLITGGNTEAFF. The CDR3 coding sequence is TGTGCCAGCAGCTTGCTAATCACAGGGGGGAACACTGAAGCTTTCTTT.

This chain links TRBV2 with TRBJ1-5; D is uncertain. Trimming left V 2 bases short and J 0 bases short, with 5 bases between. The CDR3 sequence is 14 residues long. Germline values: CDR1 SNHLY, CDR2 FYNNEI. CDR3 nucleotides: TGTGCCAGCAGTGAACTGTATAGCAATCAGCCCCAGCATTTT. This codes for CASSELYSNQPQHF.